Below, 7 T cell receptor beta chains from the same sample are listed, as sequenced in a study of blood T cells in healthy people across ages. It was with a sample-barcoded 5' primer and a J-beta primer mix that a second PCR of roughly 7 to 12 cycles was run. TCRdb processed the 5' RACE reads anew with MiXCR; each CDR3 protein has one entry. This table has hundreds of thousands of distinct CDR3 sequences, approximately 29% appearing once. Sequencing used blood. The receptors here all came from a woman of 80 years or more in good health.

This clonotype was picked up many times. The rearrangement links TRBV7-2 to TRBJ1-5, with D tentatively TRBD1 (5 bases). V was pared by 1 base and J by 2 bases, with 12 bases between. CDR3 length: 16 residues. The germline V gene has CDR1 SGHTA and CDR2 FQGNSA. The DNA for the CDR3 is TGTGCCAGCAGCTTAGTAGCCGGGGGTGGCAATCAGCCCCAGCATTTT. This sequence encodes CASSLVAGGGNQPQHF.

This clonotype was detected ten times or more. The chain joins TRBV29-1 to TRBJ2-5, with D possibly matching TRBD2 (5 bases). The CDR3 is 11 residues long. Germline CDR1 and CDR2: SQVTM and ANQGSEA. Trimming cost V 5 bases and J 5 bases, with 9 bases left between them. Here the CDR3 DNA reads TGCAGCGTTCAGCCGGGGGAGACCCAGTACTTC. Translation gives CSVQPGETQYF.

J is TRBJ2-7 and V is TRBV5-1; 7 positions agree with TRBD1. The V gene end was trimmed by 4 bases and the J gene end by 7 bases; junction bases not matched to a gene: 11. CDR1 is SGHRS, CDR2 YFSETQ, per germline. This CDR3 is built from 14 residues. The CDR3 DNA reads as TGCGCCAGCAGCGGGGACAGACCAACCGGGGAGCAGTACTTC. It is translated as CASSGDRPTGEQYF.

At least ten counts were recorded for this clonotype. This chain uses TRBV9 with TRBJ2-5, with 11 nucleotides matching TRBD2. CDR1 SGDLS and CDR2 YYNGEE come from the germline V gene. Trimming took 0 bases from V and 1 from J; bases not matched to a gene: 5. CDR3 length equals 17 residues. CDR3 residues: CASSVDPGTSGQETQYF. As DNA, the CDR3 is TGTGCCAGCAGCGTAGACCCGGGGACTAGCGGCCAAGAGACCCAGTACTTC.

This clonotype was picked up a small number of times. This sequence may be a read error, since a much larger clone differs from it by one base. This chain joins TRBV5-6 and TRBJ2-4, with 8 bases fitting TRBD1. V was clipped by 3 bases and J by 7 bases; unmatched bases: 6. Germline CDR1 reads SGHDT; CDR2 reads YYEEEE. This CDR3 is 14 amino acids long. CDR3 region: CASSWTGRRNIQYF. The CDR3 region has the DNA TGTGCCAGCAGCTGGACAGGGAGGCGGAACATTCAGTACTTC.

This clonotype has a count of ten or more. The chain has TRBV5-6 and TRBJ2-3; 10 bases match TRBD1. The V gene end was trimmed by 3 bases and the J gene end by 5 bases; junction bases not matched to a gene: 9. Per the germline V gene, CDR1 is SGHDT and CDR2 is YYEEEE. This CDR3 comprises 16 residues. CDR3 DNA sequence: TGTGCCAGCAGCTGGGAATGGGGACAGGGGAAAGATACGCAGTATTTT. Encoded protein: CASSWEWGQGKDTQYF.

This clonotype showed up just a few times. The V and J genes are TRBV28 and TRBJ2-7; D is uncertain. Trimming left V 1 base short and J 0 bases short, with 10 bases between. Germline assignment: CDR1 MDHEN and CDR2 SYDVKM. The CDR3 has 15 residues. CDR3 in amino acids: CASSLSGRHSYEQYF. For the CDR3, the DNA is TGTGCCAGCAGTTTATCTGGCAGGCACTCCTACGAGCAGTACTTC. The whole variable domain, remainder taken from reference TRBV28 and TRBJ2-7, is DVKVTQSSRYLVKRTGEKVFLECVQDMDHENMFWYRQDPGLGLRLIYFSYDVKMKEKGDIPEGYSVSREKKERFSLILESASTNQTSMYLCASSLSGRHSYEQYFGPGTRLTVT.